Sequencing of this TCR beta chain was carried out in a study of blood T cells in healthy people across ages. About the study: The template switching approach captured approximately one barcoded beta molecule for every two T cells.

A second 7 to 11 cycle PCR used barcoded and J-beta primers. One entry per CDR3 protein, called by TCRdb with MiXCR from the 5' RACE reads. Counted here are roughly 830,000 distinct CDR3 sequences, approximately 65% occurring once; the ten biggest clones make up about 30%. V lost 7 bases and J lost 0, with 14 bases in between. The CDR3 length is 15 residues. What was sequenced was blood. This rearrangement joins TRBV12-3 or TRBV12-4 to TRBJ2-3, with D unclear. The TCR comes from a man younger than 40 in good health. The DNA of the CDR3 is TGTGCCAGCACCGAGCAAAGATCTAGCACAGATACGCAGTATTTT. It translates to CASTEQRSSTDTQYF.